A single TCR beta chain is shown here with its context. Antigen specificity is unknown. The CDR3 is 16 amino acids. Trimming removed 0 bases from V and 1 base from J, with 12 bases in between. CDR1 and CDR2 (germline): SGDLS, YYNGEE. Individuals selected for sequencing had exhibited CD8+CD57+ cell expansion on flow cytometry. Each patient carried a diagnosis of severe acquired aplastic anemia. Therapy had not been given to patients before blood sampling. The data originate from a study of CD8+CD57+ T cells in acquired aplastic anemia. Turning to the study itself: Sorted cells (CD4+ and CD8+) yielded DNA amounts that averaged roughly 3 ug. Study-level results: Between patients and controls, CD8+ Simpson's diversity did not vary significantly.

Genomic DNA acted as the template from which TCR beta VDJ combination and CDR3 sequence profiling were carried out. TCRdb fed the reads into MiXCR, producing one record per CDR3 protein. Here the sample spans 200,000 or so distinct CDR3 sequences, more than 45% being singletons. The sequence was collected from a human donor with aplastic anemia. The chain recombines TRBV9 with TRBJ2-3; D not certain. The material sequenced was sorted CD4+, CD8+, or CD8+CD57+ T cells (not recorded which) from PBMCs. CDR3 coding DNA: TGTGCCAGCAGCGTAGAGGGAAACCCGCGCACAGATACGCAGTATTTT. Its protein product is CASSVEGNPRTDTQYF.